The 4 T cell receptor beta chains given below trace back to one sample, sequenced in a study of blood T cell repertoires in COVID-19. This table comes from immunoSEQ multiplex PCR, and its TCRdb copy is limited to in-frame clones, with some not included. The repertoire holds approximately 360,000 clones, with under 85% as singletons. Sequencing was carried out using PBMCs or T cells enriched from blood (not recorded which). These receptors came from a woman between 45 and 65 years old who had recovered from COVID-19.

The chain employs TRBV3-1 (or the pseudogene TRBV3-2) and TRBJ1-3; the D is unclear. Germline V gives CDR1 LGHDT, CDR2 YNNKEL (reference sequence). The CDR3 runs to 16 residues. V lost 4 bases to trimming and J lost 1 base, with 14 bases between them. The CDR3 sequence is CASSPLEENSGNTIYF. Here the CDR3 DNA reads TGTGCCAGCAGCCCCTTAGAAGAGAATTCTGGAAACACCATATATTTT.

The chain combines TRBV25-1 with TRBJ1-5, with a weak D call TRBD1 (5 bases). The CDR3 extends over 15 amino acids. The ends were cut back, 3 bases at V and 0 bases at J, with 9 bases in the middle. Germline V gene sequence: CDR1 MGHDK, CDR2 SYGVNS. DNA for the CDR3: TGTGCCAGCAGTGATCGACAGTATAGCAATCAGCCCCAGCATTTT. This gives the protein CASSDRQYSNQPQHF. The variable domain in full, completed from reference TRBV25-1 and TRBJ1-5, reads EADIYQTPRYLVIGTGKKITLECSQTMGHDKMYWYQQDPGMELHLIHYSYGVNSTEKGDLSSESTVSRIRTEHFPLTLESARPSHTSQYLCASSDRQYSNQPQHFGDGTRLSIL.

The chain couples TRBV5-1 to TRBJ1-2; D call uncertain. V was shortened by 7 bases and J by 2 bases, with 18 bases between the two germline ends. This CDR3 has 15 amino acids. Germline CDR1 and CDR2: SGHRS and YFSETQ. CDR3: CASGEGKGGNYGYTF. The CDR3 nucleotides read TGCGCCAGCGGAGAGGGAAAGGGCGGGAACTATGGCTACACCTTC.

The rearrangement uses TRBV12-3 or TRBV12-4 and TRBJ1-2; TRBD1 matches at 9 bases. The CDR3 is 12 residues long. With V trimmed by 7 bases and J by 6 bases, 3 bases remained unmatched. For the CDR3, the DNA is TGTGCCAGCACCCGGACAGGGGATGGCTACACCTTC. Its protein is CASTRTGDGYTF.